This T cell receptor beta chain derives from a study of blood T cell repertoires in COVID-19. Study information: There were acute and convalescent COVID-19 samples, and they came from the United States, Italy and Spain. T cells, B-cell-depleted T cells, or PBMCs provided the cDNA or gDNA that served as material.

Germline V gene lookup returns CDR1 SQVTM and CDR2 ANQGSEA. The CDR3 is 12 amino acids. Trimming left V 6 bases short and J 0 bases short, with 9 bases between. In the original processing: Estimation of nucleated cell counts was performed using reference gene primer amplification. This table comes from immunoSEQ multiplex PCR, and its TCRdb copy is limited to in-frame clones, with some not included. The V and J calls and clone size come from that table; D and trimming were worked out from the DNA. Among 250,000 to 300,000 clones listed, approximately 90% were seen once. This clone has a single count. The rearrangement uses TRBV29-1 and TRBJ2-7; TRBD2 might be the D (6 bases). The sample taken for sequencing was peripheral blood. This TCR was sampled from a woman between 55 and 75 years old with acute or convalescent COVID-19. This CDR3 is CSVTSSSYEQYF. Written as DNA, the CDR3 is TGCAGCGTGACTAGTTCCTCCTACGAGCAGTACTTC.